This passage covers 30 T cell receptor beta chains from one sample sequenced in a study of monozygotic twins with inflammatory bowel disease. After re-calling the 5' RACE reads, TCRdb lists one entry per CDR3 protein, DNA absent. Recorded here are about 150,000 distinct CDR3 sequences; the top ten clones represent roughly 1.2%. The sequenced material came from blood. The receptors derive from a human donor with ulcerative colitis or Crohn's disease, or a healthy co-twin of an affected twin (not recorded which).

This rearrangement joins TRBV18 to TRBJ1-1; TCRdb names TRBD1, which stays unverified in the absence of DNA. The CDR3 spans 14 residues. The germline V gene encodes CDR1 KGHSH and CDR2 LQKENI. The CDR3 protein is CASSARERNTEAFF.

The chain employs TRBV11-2 and TRBJ1-4; no DNA is available, so the TRBD1 call from TCRdb remains unchecked. The CDR3 is 13 amino acids. The germline V gene encodes CDR1 SGHAT and CDR2 FQNNGV. CDR3 residues: CASSPWTAEKLFF.

This chain connects TRBV5-1 to TRBJ2-2; checking the TCRdb D call of TRBD2 is not possible without DNA. The germline CDR1 and CDR2 sequences are SGHRS and YFSETQ. There are 14 residues in the CDR3. The CDR3 spells CASSLGAYTGELFF. The full variable domain, completed using reference TRBV5-1 and TRBJ2-2, is KAGVTQTPRYLIKTRGQQVTLSCSPISGHRSVSWYQQTPGQGLQFLFEYFSETQRNKGNFPGRFSGRQFSNSRSEMNVSTLELGDSALYLCASSLGAYTGELFFGEGSRLTVL.

The V and J genes are TRBV5-4 and TRBJ2-7; TCRdb selects TRBD1, and the lack of DNA leaves this call unchecked. The CDR3 has 15 amino acids. CDR1 SGHNT and CDR2 YYREEE come from the germline V gene (reference sequence). CDR3 sequence: CASSFFRGGGDEQYF.

The chain has TRBV18 and TRBJ2-1; TCRdb designates TRBD2, a call that cannot be tested without DNA. Germline CDR1 reads KGHSH; CDR2 reads LQKENI. CDR3 length: 15 amino acids. CDR3 loop: CASSRSAPDVGEQFF.

The chain employs TRBV30 and TRBJ2-1; the TCRdb D gene call, TRBD2, has no DNA to confirm it. The germline CDR1 and CDR2 sequences are GTSNPN and SVGIG (reference sequence). The CDR3 runs to 15 residues. This CDR3 is CAWGSGLAGAIEQFF.

The chain employs TRBV28 and TRBJ2-1; TCRdb outputs TRBD2, but without DNA this stays unchecked. Germline-derived CDR1 and CDR2 are MDHEN and SYDVKM. The CDR3 loop spans 15 amino acids. This chain's CDR3 is CASSSIAGAYNEQFF.

The rearrangement links TRBV24-1 to TRBJ2-3; TCRdb indicates TRBD2, and absent DNA this call remains unverified. Per germline, CDR1 KGHDR and CDR2 SFDVKD. This CDR3 is 16 amino acids long. The CDR3 is CATSDGLAGVTDTQYF.

The chain joins TRBV20-1 to TRBJ1-2; lacking DNA, the TRBD1 call made by TCRdb goes unchecked. The germline V gene encodes CDR1 DFQATT and CDR2 SNEGSKA (reference sequence). CDR3 length: 15 residues. CDR3 residues: CSARDRRGANYGYTF.

This chain connects TRBV6-2 or TRBV6-3 to TRBJ1-1. This CDR3 contains 12 residues. Germline CDR1 and CDR2: MNHEY and SVGEGT. This chain's CDR3 is CASSAVVREAFF.

This chain links TRBV4-3 with TRBJ2-7. The CDR3 has 13 amino acids. The germline V gene encodes CDR1 LGHNA and CDR2 YSLEER. This CDR3 is CASSQVVHYEQYF.

The V call is TRBV29-1, the J call TRBJ2-1. Germline CDR1 SQVTM, CDR2 ANQGSEA. This CDR3 spans 14 amino acids. The CDR3 here is CSVVGRGSYNEQFF.

The chain joins TRBV5-1 to TRBJ2-7; with no DNA, the TCRdb D assignment of TRBD2 cannot be verified. This CDR3 spans 15 amino acids. In germline, CDR1 is SGHRS, CDR2 YFSETQ. Here the CDR3 reads CASRSSSGSSYEQYF.

The rearrangement uses TRBV15 and TRBJ1-3. Germline CDR1 reads LNHNV; CDR2 reads YYDKDF (reference sequence). This CDR3 has 14 amino acids. CDR3 region: CATSRDQREDTIYF. Full variable domain (outside the CDR3, taken from reference TRBV15 and TRBJ1-3): DAMVIQNPRYQVTQFGKPVTLSCSQTLNHNVMYWYQQKSSQAPKLLFHYYDKDFNNEADTPDNFQSRRPNTSFCFLDIRSPGLGDTAMYLCATSRDQREDTIYFGEGSWLTVV.

The chain is built from TRBV5-1 and TRBJ2-7; without DNA, the TCRdb call of TRBD1 cannot be checked. CDR1 and CDR2 from the germline V gene are SGHRS and YFSETQ. The CDR3 is 16 residues long. CDR3 amino acids: CASSLTGGGGAGEQYF.

This rearrangement joins TRBV20-1 to TRBJ2-7; TCRdb reports TRBD2, a call that lacks DNA to check it against. CDR1 and CDR2 from the germline V gene are DFQATT and SNEGSKA (reference sequence). The CDR3 totals 12 residues. The CDR3 reads CSAGPDRYEQYF.

The V call is TRBV28, the J call TRBJ2-7; TCRdb calls TRBD1, which cannot be checked without DNA. The CDR3 runs 14 residues. The germline V gene has CDR1 MDHEN and CDR2 SYDVKM. CDR3 in amino acids: CASRPPGQGREQYF.

The CDR3 protein is CAISKNQGRGSNEQFF. The chain carries TRBV10-3 and TRBJ2-1; TCRdb returns TRBD1, unconfirmable since there is no DNA. Germline CDR1 and CDR2: ENHRY and SYGVKD. CDR3 length equals 16 residues.

This chain uses TRBV5-1 with TRBJ2-3. The CDR3 has 14 residues. Germline CDR1 reads SGHRS; CDR2 reads YFSETQ. The CDR3 protein is CASSLDLVTDTQYF. The full variable domain, in which reference TRBV5-1 and TRBJ2-3 provide the parts outside the CDR3, is KAGVTQTPRYLIKTRGQQVTLSCSPISGHRSVSWYQQTPGQGLQFLFEYFSETQRNKGNFPGRFSGRQFSNSRSEMNVSTLELGDSALYLCASSLDLVTDTQYFGPGTRLTVL.

V gene TRBV6-6 combines with J gene TRBJ2-3; TCRdb's D gene call, TRBD2, goes unchecked for lack of DNA. CDR1 is MNHNY, CDR2 SVGAGI, per germline (reference sequence). This CDR3 spans 13 amino acids. This CDR3 is CASSGGARDTQYF.

This chain connects TRBV20-1 to TRBJ2-4; without DNA, the TCRdb call of TRBD1 cannot be checked. Germline V gene data show CDR1 as DFQATT and CDR2 as SNEGSKA (reference sequence). This CDR3 is 12 amino acids long. CDR3: CSAGGVGNIQYF.

The rearrangement joins TRBV30 to TRBJ1-1; with no DNA, the TCRdb D assignment of TRBD1 cannot be verified. Germline values: CDR1 GTSNPN, CDR2 SVGIG (reference sequence). The CDR3 contains 11 residues. The CDR3 region is CAWSPRREAFF. Based on the CDR3 plus reference TRBV30 and TRBJ1-1, the full variable domain is SQTIHQWPATLVQPVGSPLSLECTVEGTSNPNLYWYRQAAGRGLQLLFYSVGIGQISSEVPQNLSASRPQDRQFILSSKKLLLSDSGFYLCAWSPRREAFFGQGTRLTVV.

The rearrangement links TRBV11-2 to TRBJ1-4; there is no DNA to check the TCRdb D call of TRBD1. The CDR3 sequence is 14 residues long. Germline CDR1 is SGHAT and CDR2 is FQNNGV. The chain's CDR3 is CASSLDSYNEKLFF.

V usage is TRBV29-1 and J usage is TRBJ1-5; without DNA, the TCRdb call of TRBD1 cannot be checked. Looked up from germline, CDR1 is SQVTM and CDR2 is ANQGSEA. This CDR3 is built from 14 residues. The CDR3 reads CSVEDTTRGQPQHF. Together with reference TRBV29-1 and TRBJ1-5, the CDR3 gives the full variable domain: SAVISQKPSRDICQRGTSLTIQCQVDSQVTMMFWYRQQPGQSLTLIATANQGSEATYESGFVIDKFPISRPNLTFSTLTVSNMSPEDSSIYLCSVEDTTRGQPQHFGDGTRLSIL.

CDR3 residues: CAIRRGQGMNTEAFF. The chain carries TRBV10-3 and TRBJ1-1; TCRdb reports TRBD1, a call that lacks DNA to check it against. CDR1 is ENHRY and CDR2 is SYGVKD in the germline V gene. The CDR3 totals 15 residues.

The gene calls are TRBV3-1 and TRBJ2-7. This CDR3 is 16 amino acids long. Germline V lookup: CDR1 LGHDT, CDR2 YNNKEL (reference sequence). CDR3 sequence reads: CASSRNLARSSYEQYF.

The V gene is TRBV5-4, the J gene TRBJ2-7; the D gene TCRdb calls, TRBD1, cannot be checked with no DNA. CDR1 and CDR2 (germline): SGHNT, YYREEE (reference sequence). There are 13 residues in the CDR3. CDR3 protein: CASSFPQGYEQYF.

The rearrangement joins TRBV5-1 to TRBJ1-2. The CDR3 loop spans 13 amino acids. Germline CDR1 SGHRS, CDR2 YFSETQ. CDR3 region: CASSGTYPGGYTF.

V is TRBV20-1 and J is TRBJ1-1; absent DNA, TCRdb's TRBD1 call cannot be checked. Germline loops: CDR1 DFQATT, CDR2 SNEGSKA (reference sequence). CDR3 size: 12 residues. The chain's CDR3 is CSAGTGNTEAFF.

This chain connects TRBV5-1 to TRBJ1-2. This CDR3 has 14 residues. Germline V CDR1 and CDR2: SGHRS, YFSETQ. Here the CDR3 reads CASSLAESFYGYTF.